This record concerns one T cell receptor beta chain sequence. This specimen comes from a study of beta chain features in type 1 diabetes. Per the germline V gene, CDR1 is KGHSH and CDR2 is LQKENI. V shed 6 bases and J shed 2 bases, with 16 bases lying between them. CDR3 length equals 15 residues. The investigators reverse transcribed all of the isolated RNA, so they sequenced expressed TCRB transcripts. The protocol was immunoSEQ multiplex PCR, while the TCRdb copy is restricted to in-frame clones and leaves out a portion. The table records 130,000 to 150,000 clones, roughly 10% of them present only once.

The rearrangement joins TRBV18 to TRBJ1-2; D may be TRBD1 (5 bases). The sequence derives from a man between 18 and 29 years old in good health. Sequencing was performed on naive CD4+ T cells from blood. CDR3 sequence: CASSQTEQENYGYTF. For the CDR3, the DNA is TGTGCCAGCTCGCAAACTGAACAGGAGAACTATGGCTACACCTTC.